The clone carrying this T cell receptor beta chain was seen only a few times. Individuals aged roughly 18 to 90 years were recruited from 24 US areas. Cohorts were assigned according to the clinical history that participants reported. The table came from immunoSEQ multiplex PCR; TCRdb's copy has only in-frame clones and leaves some out. The sample gives some 240,000 clones, around 80% of which show up once; approximately 4% is in the top ten. This sample is drawn from a study of blood T cell repertoires in COVID-19. Study background: The United States, Italy and Spain were the sources of the acute and convalescent COVID-19 samples.

CDR1 is MNHEY and CDR2 is SVGAGI in the germline V gene. The CDR3 sequence is 15 residues long. The V end lost 2 bases, the J end lost 4 bases, and 12 bases lay between the germline ends. This clonotype originated in a young man with acute COVID-19. The chain is built from TRBV6-5 and TRBJ2-1; the D gene is possibly TRBD1 (6 bases). The sequenced sample was PBMCs or T cells enriched from blood (not recorded which). The CDR3 DNA follows: TGTGCCAGCAGTTACAGGGGGATTGGGTACAATGAGCAGTTCTTC. The encoded protein is CASSYRGIGYNEQFF.